This T cell receptor (beta chain) appears in the sequencing data of a study of PD-L1 blockade in urothelial cancer. The wider study: Each patient had 0 to 3 earlier chemotherapy regimens.

Specified time point: peripheral blood 6 weeks after treatment start. Repertoires were generated with immunoSEQ multiplex PCR, while TCRdb's copy carries only in-frame clones and drops some. Counted here are 66,000 or so clones, almost 90% occurring once; the ten biggest clones make up 11%. This clone has just one count. The target antigen is unknown. Study conclusions and caveats: Blood TCR clonality below the median before treatment was a predictor of better survival.

The CDR3 has 17 residues. Germline V gives CDR1 MNHEY, CDR2 SMNVEV (reference sequence). V was clipped by 8 bases and J by 0 bases, with 17 bases between them. The material sequenced was PBMCs, taken around atezolizumab (anti-PD-L1) treatment. This TCR was sampled from a man aged 55 to 70 with urothelial cancer. V and J are TRBV27 and TRBJ2-6; weak D call: TRBD1 (6 bases). CDR3 region: CASGGTTGTSGANVLTF. The CDR3 DNA reads as TGTGCCAGCGGGGGCACAACAGGGACCTCTGGGGCCAACGTCCTGACTTTC.